A selection of T cell receptor beta chains follows, all from one sample in a study of shared clonotypes between healthy human individuals. Assay: immunoSEQ multiplex PCR; the TCRdb copy retains only in-frame clones and omits some. The sample shows about 2 million clones, roughly 94% of them seen only once. The sample consisted of naive CD8+ T cells sorted from blood. The receptors derive from a man younger than 35 in good health. CDR3s include the opening cysteine and the closing phenylalanine or tryptophan. Each record gives: D gene, V gene, J gene, clone size, CDR3 DNA, CDR3 protein. A D gene is named only where the DNA matches it firmly. Clone size is not always given. Where it is, it says once, few, many or a class for expanded clones.

d_gene: TRBD1
v_gene: TRBV4-3
j_gene: TRBJ2-7
abundance: NA
CDR3nt: TGCGCCAGCAGCCAAGTAAGGACAGGGGGCTACGAGCAGTACTTC
CDR3aa: CASSQVRTGGYEQYF

d_gene: NA
v_gene: TRBV5-5
j_gene: TRBJ2-7
abundance: NA
CDR3nt: TGTGCCAGCAGCTTGAAACAGGTCTACGAGCAGTACTTC
CDR3aa: CASSLKQVYEQYF

d_gene: TRBD2
v_gene: TRBV27
j_gene: TRBJ2-7
abundance: NA
CDR3nt: TGTGCCAGCAGTTTCCAGCGGGGGGCCTCCTACGAGCAGTACTTC
CDR3aa: CASSFQRGASYEQYF

d_gene: NA
v_gene: TRBV7-9
j_gene: TRBJ1-2
abundance: once
CDR3nt: TGTGCCAGCAGCTTAGGGACAGACTACGCCTTC
CDR3aa: CASSLGTDYAF

d_gene: NA
v_gene: TRBV7-2
j_gene: TRBJ1-2
abundance: NA
CDR3nt: TGTGCCAGCAGCCCCGGGGTCCGCGGGGGCTATGGCTACACCTTC
CDR3aa: CASSPGVRGGYGYTF

d_gene: TRBD2
v_gene: TRBV9
j_gene: TRBJ2-5
abundance: NA
CDR3nt: TGTGCCAGCAGCGGCGGGAGGGGACTAGCGGGCCTCGAGGAGACCCAGTACTTC
CDR3aa: CASSGGRGLAGLEETQYF

d_gene: TRBD1
v_gene: TRBV5-6
j_gene: TRBJ2-7
abundance: NA
CDR3nt: TGTGCCAGCAGCCCAGGGACAGGGAATTATGGCGAGCAGTACTTC
CDR3aa: CASSPGTGNYGEQYF

d_gene: TRBD1
v_gene: TRBV29-1
j_gene: TRBJ2-5
abundance: NA
CDR3nt: TGCAGCGCCTGGACAGGGGGAGAGACCCAGTACTTC
CDR3aa: CSAWTGGETQYF

d_gene: NA
v_gene: TRBV28
j_gene: TRBJ1-2
abundance: NA
CDR3nt: TGTGCCAGCAGTTTAAATCTGGGACTCTATGGCTACACCTTC
CDR3aa: CASSLNLGLYGYTF

d_gene: TRBD2
v_gene: TRBV7-6
j_gene: TRBJ2-1
abundance: NA
CDR3nt: TGTGCCAGCAGCTTAGTGACTAGCGGCGACAATGAGCAGTTCTTC
CDR3aa: CASSLVTSGDNEQFF

d_gene: TRBD1
v_gene: TRBV5-4
j_gene: TRBJ1-1
abundance: NA
CDR3nt: TGTGCCAGCAGCTTGGGGGACAGGGTCCTTGAAGCTTTCTTT
CDR3aa: CASSLGDRVLEAFF

d_gene: TRBD1
v_gene: TRBV27
j_gene: TRBJ2-3
abundance: NA
CDR3nt: TGTGCCAGCAGTATGACAGGGATGGATACGCAGTATTTT
CDR3aa: CASSMTGMDTQYF

d_gene: NA
v_gene: TRBV4-1
j_gene: TRBJ1-3
abundance: NA
CDR3nt: TGCGCCAGCAGCCAAGAGGACGGGTACTCTGGAAACACCATATATTTT
CDR3aa: CASSQEDGYSGNTIYF

d_gene: TRBD2
v_gene: TRBV7-9
j_gene: TRBJ2-1
abundance: NA
CDR3nt: TGTGCCAGCAGCCCGGCTAGCGGGAGGTACAATGAGCAGTTCTTC
CDR3aa: CASSPASGRYNEQFF

d_gene: NA
v_gene: TRBV5-1
j_gene: TRBJ2-3
abundance: NA
CDR3nt: TGCGCCAGCAGCGCCAGAAGGGGCGGGGCAGATACGCAGTATTTT
CDR3aa: CASSARRGGADTQYF

d_gene: NA
v_gene: TRBV7-6
j_gene: TRBJ2-4
abundance: NA
CDR3nt: TGTGCCAGCAGCTTAATGTCGAGCGGAGCGCCTCTAGCCAAAAACATTCAGTACTTC
CDR3aa: CASSLMSSGAPLAKNIQYF

d_gene: NA
v_gene: TRBV4-1
j_gene: TRBJ1-4
abundance: few
CDR3nt: TGCGCCAGCAGCCAAGAATTGGCGTTGGTCCTCAATCTCCCAAAACTGTTTTTT
CDR3aa: CASSQELALVLNLPKLFF

d_gene: TRBD1
v_gene: TRBV11-2
j_gene: TRBJ2-3
abundance: NA
CDR3nt: TGTGCCAGCAGCTTAGGGACAGGGGGTAGAGATACGCAGTATTTT
CDR3aa: CASSLGTGGRDTQYF

d_gene: TRBD1
v_gene: TRBV6-1
j_gene: TRBJ2-7
abundance: once
CDR3nt: TGTGCCAGCAAACCCGGGACAGGAAACTACGAGCAGTACTTC
CDR3aa: CASKPGTGNYEQYF